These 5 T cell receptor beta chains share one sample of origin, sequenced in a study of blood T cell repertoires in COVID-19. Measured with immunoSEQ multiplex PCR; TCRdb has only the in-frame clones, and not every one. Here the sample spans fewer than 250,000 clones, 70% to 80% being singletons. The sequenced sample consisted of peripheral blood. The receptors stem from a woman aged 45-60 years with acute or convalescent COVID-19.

The CDR3 coding sequence is TGTGCCAGCAGCTCCGGGACAGGGGCGAGCACAGATACGCAGTATTTT. Translation gives CASSSGTGASTDTQYF. The V and J genes are TRBV11-2 and TRBJ2-3; 10 nucleotides line up with TRBD1. Germline loops: CDR1 SGHAT, CDR2 FQNNGV. The CDR3 has 16 residues. V dropped 4 bases and J dropped 0; count of bases not matched to a gene: 4.

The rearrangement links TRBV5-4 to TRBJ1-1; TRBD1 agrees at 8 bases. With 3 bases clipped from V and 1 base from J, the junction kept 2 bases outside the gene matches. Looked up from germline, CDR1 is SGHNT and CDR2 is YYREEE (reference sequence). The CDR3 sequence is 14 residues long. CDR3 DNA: TGTGCCAGCAGCTCAGGGGGCTGGAACACTGAAGCTTTCTTT. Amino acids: CASSSGGWNTEAFF.

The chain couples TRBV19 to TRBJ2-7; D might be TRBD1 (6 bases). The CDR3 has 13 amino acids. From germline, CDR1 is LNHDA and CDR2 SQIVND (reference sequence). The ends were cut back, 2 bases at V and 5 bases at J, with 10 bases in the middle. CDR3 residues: CASSITGTNEQYF. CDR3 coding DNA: TGTGCCAGTAGTATAACAGGGACCAACGAGCAGTACTTC.

CDR3 nucleotides: TGTGCCAGTAGTGCCGACAGGGGGATCTATGGCTACACCTTC. It specifies CASSADRGIYGYTF. V usage is TRBV19 and J usage is TRBJ1-2; 9 bases are a match to TRBD1. The CDR3 has 14 amino acids. Germline V gene data show CDR1 as LNHDA and CDR2 as SQIVND (reference sequence). V lost 5 bases, J lost 4 bases, and 5 bases stayed unmatched.

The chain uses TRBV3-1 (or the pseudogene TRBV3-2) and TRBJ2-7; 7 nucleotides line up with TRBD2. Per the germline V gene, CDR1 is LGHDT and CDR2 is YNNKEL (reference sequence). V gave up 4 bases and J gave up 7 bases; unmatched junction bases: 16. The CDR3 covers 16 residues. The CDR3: CASSPQARSGTHEQYF. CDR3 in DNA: TGTGCCAGCAGCCCTCAGGCCCGGAGCGGGACTCATGAGCAGTACTTC.